These 9 T cell receptor beta chains were all obtained from the same sample, sequenced in a study of cytomegalovirus exposure and HLA in healthy donors. With 60 Vbeta and 13 Jbeta primers, the PCR was carried out. Using immunoSEQ multiplex PCR, the repertoire was profiled, and TCRdb retains in-frame clones only, with some absent. This sample has about 110,000 clones; more than 60% occur once, and the top ten carry approximately 5.3%. The source material was PBMCs. The receptors stem from a female donor in good health and CMV-seropositive.

The V call is TRBV5-1, the J call TRBJ2-2, with D perhaps matching TRBD2 (5 bases). V lost 3 bases and J lost 6, with 12 bases in between. The germline CDR1 and CDR2 sequences are SGHRS and YFSETQ. The CDR3 has 14 residues. CDR3 nucleotide sequence: TGCGCCAGCAGCTCCCGGGGTCCTCCCGGGGAGCTGTTTTTT. Its protein product is CASSSRGPPGELFF.

This clone came up once. The chain carries TRBV7-8 and TRBJ1-2; a weak D match, TRBD1 (6 bases). Trimming pared 4 bases from V and 8 bases from J, leaving 17 bases between. Germline V gene sequence: CDR1 SGHVS, CDR2 FQNEAQ. The CDR3 loop spans 14 amino acids. The CDR3 DNA reads TGTGCCAGCAGCTATCGGAGGGGGGGCTTAGGCTACACCTTC. Protein sequence: CASSYRRGGLGYTF.

The chain couples TRBV18 to TRBJ2-1; TRBD2 matches 13 bases. This CDR3 has 17 residues. V lost 2 bases, J lost 0 bases, and 1 base stayed unmatched. The germline V gene has CDR1 KGHSH and CDR2 LQKENI. The CDR3 protein is CASSPRTSGSSYNEQFF. The DNA of the CDR3 is TGTGCCAGCTCACCAAGGACTAGCGGGAGCTCCTACAATGAGCAGTTCTTC. Full variable domain (missing parts from reference TRBV18 and TRBJ2-1): NAGVMQNPRHLVRRRGQEARLRCSPMKGHSHVYWYRQLPEEGLKFMVYLQKENIIDESGMPKERFSAEFPKEGPSILRIQQVVRGDSAAYFCASSPRTSGSSYNEQFFGPGTRLTVL.

The chain links TRBV5-1 to TRBJ2-7; 12 positions agree with TRBD2. The CDR3 consists of 15 residues. Germline values: CDR1 SGHRS, CDR2 YFSETQ. V trimming: 6 bases; J trimming: 2 bases; junction bases outside the gene matches: 6. The DNA of the CDR3 is TGCGCCAGCACCACTAGCGGGGGGAATCCCTACGAGCAGTACTTC. It specifies CASTTSGGNPYEQYF.

The chain employs TRBV14 and TRBJ2-3; D is ambiguous. The CDR3 runs 12 residues. Germline V gene sequence: CDR1 SGHDN, CDR2 FVKESK. Trimming took 5 bases from V and 4 from J, leaving 7 bases between them. CDR3 in amino acids: CASSVTPDTQYF. The CDR3 DNA sequence: TGTGCCAGCAGCGTTACACCAGATACGCAGTATTTT.

In nucleotides, the CDR3 is TGTGCCAGCAGCTTCTCTAGCGGGGCTTATCAAGAGACCCAGTACTTC. It is translated as CASSFSSGAYQETQYF. This rearrangement joins TRBV7-2 to TRBJ2-5, with 9 bases matching TRBD2. Per germline, CDR1 SGHTA and CDR2 FQGNSA. Trimming cost V 3 bases and J 2 bases; bases outside gene matches: 7. There are 16 residues in the CDR3.

The J gene is TRBJ1-5, the V gene TRBV7-2; possible D gene TRBD1, 6 bases. Looked up from germline, CDR1 is SGHTA and CDR2 is FQGNSA. The CDR3 consists of 14 residues. Trimming pared 5 bases from V and 4 bases from J, leaving 12 bases between. In DNA form, the CDR3 reads TGTGCCAGCAGCCCTTCCCAGGGGAATCAGCCCCAGCATTTT. It is translated as CASSPSQGNQPQHF.

This chain links TRBV30 with TRBJ1-4, with a weak D call TRBD1 (5 bases). Germline assignment: CDR1 GTSNPN and CDR2 SVGIG (reference sequence). This CDR3 comprises 14 residues. V shed 0 bases and J shed 8 bases, with 13 bases lying between them. The CDR3 loop reads CAWSVATGREKLFF. In DNA, the CDR3 is TGTGCCTGGAGTGTAGCTACAGGTAGAGAAAAACTGTTTTTT.

This sequence joins TRBV5-8 and TRBJ2-2; 7 nucleotides align to TRBD1. CDR3 size: 18 residues. V was pared by 2 bases and J by 2 bases, with 12 bases of the junction left unmatched. Germline CDR1 is SGHTS and CDR2 is YDEGEE. The CDR3 region is CASSLQLTGEINTGELFF. CDR3 nucleotides: TGTGCCAGCAGCTTACAATTAACAGGGGAGATTAACACCGGGGAGCTGTTTTTT.